Given below is one T cell receptor beta chain in context. The entry originates in a study of blood T cell repertoires in COVID-19. Study-wide context: Samples of COVID-19 (acute and convalescent) were obtained from the United States, Italy and Spain. In each case, the material was cDNA or gDNA derived from T cells, B-cell-depleted T cells, or PBMCs.

Original analysis: The authors estimated nucleated cell counts from reference gene primer amplification. Sequencing was performed with immunoSEQ multiplex PCR; in TCRdb, only in-frame clones are kept and a portion is missing. The V and J calls and clone size were taken over from that table, and D and trimming were inferred from the DNA. The sample has around 260,000 clones; roughly 83% are singletons. Germline CDR1 is SGHRS and CDR2 is YFSETQ. The CDR3 totals 13 residues. J gave up 6 bases and V 3 bases, and 5 bases lay outside the gene matches. The sequencing sample was made of peripheral blood. The clonotype originates from a man in his sixties who had recovered from COVID-19. The chain links TRBV5-1 to TRBJ1-2; 7 bases line up with TRBD1. CDR3 nucleotides: TGCGCCAGCAGCTGGCCTACAGGGGATGGCTACACCTTC. It is translated as CASSWPTGDGYTF.